This T cell receptor beta chain was sequenced in a study of neurological immune-mediated disorders. Study outcomes and limitations: Private repertoires in all groups were suggested, as expanded clones shared no CDR3 amino acid sequences across subjects.

TCRdb recomputed calls from the 5' RACE reads with MiXCR, one row per CDR3 protein. This table has around 17,000 distinct CDR3 sequences, less than 25% appearing once. This clonotype was seen repeatedly, ten times or more. Its antigen is currently unknown. The receptor was derived from a man over 45 in good health. Sequenced input: PBMCs.

The CDR3 region is CASSLSTGDYTF. CDR3 nucleotides: TGTGCCAGCTCACTCTCGACGGGGGACTACACCTTC. The rearrangement uses TRBV18 and TRBJ1-2, with D perhaps matching TRBD1 (5 bases). The CDR3 is 12 residues long. Between the trimmed V and J ends, which lost 4 bases and 10 bases, there was a span of 13 bases. The V gene's germline CDR1 is KGHSH and CDR2 LQKENI. Full variable domain (missing parts from reference TRBV18 and TRBJ1-2): NAGVMQNPRHLVRRRGQEARLRCSPMKGHSHVYWYRQLPEEGLKFMVYLQKENIIDESGMPKERFSAEFPKEGPSILRIQQVVRGDSAAYFCASSLSTGDYTFGSGTRLTVV.